Presented here are 29 T cell receptor beta chains from one specimen sequenced in a study of T cells in Graves' hyperthyroidism and ophthalmopathy. The TCR beta CDR3 regions underwent amplification using RNA transcripts as the source. RT-PCR in the first round (using the HTBI primer set) targeted the TCR CDR3. One entry per CDR3 protein results from TCRdb running MiXCR on the multiplex PCR reads. The sample lists 160,000 or so distinct CDR3 sequences; roughly 10% were seen once. Material: blood. The receptor source for this set is a woman aged 18-29 years with Graves' hyperthyroidism that later progressed to Graves' ophthalmopathy.

In this sample, this clonotype turned up many times. The rearrangement links TRBV7-2 to TRBJ2-1; 11 nucleotides agree with TRBD2. The CDR3 contains 17 residues. J lost 6 bases, V lost 1 base, and 8 bases had no gene match. The germline V gene has CDR1 SGHTA and CDR2 FQGNSA. DNA of the CDR3: TGTGCCAGCAGCTTAGGGGGGGGACTAGCGGTTACCAATGAGCAGTTCTTC. This encodes CASSLGGGLAVTNEQFF.

The gene calls are TRBV11-2 and TRBJ2-2; maybe TRBD1 (7 bases). V shed 3 bases and J shed 4 bases, with 21 bases lying between them. CDR3 size: 18 residues. CDR1 is SGHAT and CDR2 is FQNNGV in the germline V gene. CDR3 nucleotide sequence: TGTGCCAGCAGCTTCCTGGGGGGACAGAGGAGGGGCACCGGGGAGCTGTTTTTT. Encoded protein: CASSFLGGQRRGTGELFF.

The sample holds many counts of this clonotype. The J gene is TRBJ2-1, the V gene TRBV5-1; 9 bases match TRBD2. The CDR3 runs to 15 residues. Per the germline V gene, CDR1 is SGHRS and CDR2 is YFSETQ. J was trimmed by 5 bases and V by 1 base; bases with no gene match: 4. As DNA, the CDR3 is TGCGCCAGCAGCTTGCTTAGCGGGAGAAACAATGAGCAGTTCTTC. As protein: CASSLLSGRNNEQFF.

In this sample, this clonotype turned up many times. The chain couples TRBV28 to TRBJ2-7; maybe TRBD1 (5 bases). The CDR3 length is 14 residues. Trimming cost V 6 bases and J 4 bases, with 16 bases left between them. Germline CDR1 is MDHEN and CDR2 is SYDVKM. The CDR3 protein is CASSSGQGTYEQYF. The DNA of the CDR3 is TGTGCCAGCAGCTCAGGGCAGGGAACATACGAGCAGTACTTC.

This clonotype was counted ten times or more. The chain combines TRBV29-1 with TRBJ1-1, with 8 positions matching TRBD1. The trim removed 6 bases at V and 5 bases at J, leaving 8 bases unmatched. Germline values: CDR1 SQVTM, CDR2 ANQGSEA. The CDR3 is 13 amino acids. In DNA form, the CDR3 reads TGCAGCGTCCAACAGGGGGGAGGGACTGAAGCTTTCTTT. This sequence encodes CSVQQGGGTEAFF.

This clonotype was counted many times. The gene calls are TRBV20-1 and TRBJ2-3; 11 positions match TRBD2. Per germline, CDR1 DFQATT and CDR2 SNEGSKA (reference sequence). After removal of 0 bases from V and 5 bases from J, the junction contained 1 base not matched to a gene. CDR3 length: 14 amino acids. CDR3 sequence: CSARDGLAGDTQYF. CDR3 DNA sequence: TGCAGTGCTAGAGATGGACTAGCGGGAGATACGCAGTATTTT.

This clonotype appeared many times. This chain uses TRBV24-1 with TRBJ2-2; no clear D gene. Deletions cut 1 base from V and 0 bases from J, with 8 bases between. Germline V gene sequence: CDR1 KGHDR, CDR2 SFDVKD. The length of the CDR3 is 16 residues. This CDR3 is CATSDLWPANTGELFF. The CDR3 DNA sequence: TGTGCCACCAGTGATTTATGGCCTGCGAACACCGGGGAGCTGTTTTTT.

This clonotype was counted at least ten times. The chain links TRBV20-1 to TRBJ2-1, with TRBD2 matching over 15 bases. Per germline, CDR1 DFQATT and CDR2 SNEGSKA (reference sequence). The CDR3 consists of 14 residues. Losses at the gene ends were 5 bases for V and 9 bases for J; bases not matched to a gene: 5. In DNA, the CDR3 is TGCAGTGCTCCGGGACTAGCGGGAGGCGGTGAGCAGTTCTTC. Amino acid sequence: CSAPGLAGGGEQFF.

The J gene is TRBJ2-7, the V gene TRBV6-1; 7 positions agree with TRBD1. CDR3 length: 14 residues. Unmatched junction bases numbered 11, after V lost 7 bases and J lost 5 bases. Germline CDR1 is MNHNS and CDR2 is SASEGT. The CDR3 DNA is TGTGCCAGCAAGACCCCTGGACAGGCCCACGAGCAGTACTTC. Residues: CASKTPGQAHEQYF.

This clonotype was counted only a few times. A much larger clone differs from this one at a single base, so this may be a read error. The gene calls are TRBV2 and TRBJ2-1; 7 nucleotides line up with TRBD1. CDR3 length equals 13 residues. With V trimmed by 7 bases and J by 7 bases, 7 bases remained unmatched. The germline gives CDR1 SNHLY, CDR2 FYNNEI. Here the CDR3 DNA reads TGTGCCAGCAATTCCGGGACAGCAAATGAGCAGTTCTTC. The encoded protein is CASNSGTANEQFF.

Points on this clonotype: Mismatch with germline at one junction end may stem from a read error. The chain is built from TRBV7-9 and TRBJ1-1; a weak D match, TRBD1 (6 bases). The CDR3 is 17 amino acids. Germline values: CDR1 SEHNR, CDR2 FQNEAQ (reference sequence). The CDR3 nucleotides read TGTGCCGGCAGCCGCCTGCTAGGGGGAGATCCGGACACTGAAGCTTTCTTT. Its translation is CAGSRLLGGDPDTEAFF.

This clonotype was detected many times. The V call is TRBV9, the J call TRBJ1-1; no clear D. Germline lookup yields CDR1 SGDLS and CDR2 YYNGEE. Trimming removed 0 bases from V and 5 bases from J, with 11 bases in between. The CDR3 has 14 residues. The CDR3 DNA follows: TGTGCCAGCAGCGTAGGCCCGATGACGACTGAAGCTTTCTTT. Protein product: CASSVGPMTTEAFF. The full variable domain, its missing parts supplied by reference TRBV9 and TRBJ1-1, is DSGVTQTPKHLITATGQRVTLRCSPRSGDLSVYWYQQSLDQGLQFLIQYYNGEERAKGNILERFSAQQFPDLHSELNLSSLELGDSALYFCASSVGPMTTEAFFGQGTRLTVV.

This clonotype was picked up many times. The rearrangement joins TRBV2 to TRBJ2-1, with D perhaps matching TRBD1 or TRBD2 (5 bases each). This CDR3 has 17 residues. CDR1 is SNHLY, CDR2 FYNNEI, per germline. V was shortened by 3 bases and J by 8 bases, with 23 bases between the two germline ends. The CDR3 DNA reads as TGTGCCAGCAGTGACGGGGCGGTGGGGGTGAAGGTCGATGAGCAGTTCTTC. Translating gives CASSDGAVGVKVDEQFF.

This clonotype was detected only a few times. The chain uses TRBV28 and TRBJ2-7, with a weak D call TRBD2 (5 bases). The germline CDR1 and CDR2 sequences are MDHEN and SYDVKM. The CDR3 extends over 13 amino acids. Trimming took off 2 bases at V and 6 bases at J, with 11 bases between the two ends. In DNA form, the CDR3 reads TGTGCCAGCAGTTTACATGAGGGTGGCGAGCAGTACTTC. Amino acids: CASSLHEGGEQYF.

In the case of this clonotype: A read error is possible here, since a much larger clone lies one base away. The chain recombines TRBV11-3 with TRBJ2-2; D possibly corresponds to TRBD1 (5 bases). CDR3 size: 14 residues. Germline CDR1 reads SGHNT; CDR2 reads YENEEA. CDR3 sequence: CAISLETATGELFF. The CDR3 DNA reads TGTGCCATCAGCTTAGAGACAGCTACCGGGGAGCTGTTTTTT. Complete variable domain (other parts from reference TRBV11-3 and TRBJ2-2): EAGVVQSPRYKIIEKKQPVAFWCNPISGHNTLYWYLQNLGQGPELLIRYENEEAVDDSQLPKDRFSAERLKGVDSTLKIQPAELGDSAVYLCAISLETATGELFFGEGSRLTVL.

This clonotype was observed many times. The chain links TRBV27 to TRBJ1-1; 8 bases match TRBD1. CDR3 length: 15 amino acids. CDR1 MNHEY and CDR2 SMNVEV come from the germline V gene (reference sequence). Germline trimming cut 3 bases from V and 1 base from J; bases unmatched to any gene: 4. This CDR3 reads CASSFRGQGNTEAFF. CDR3 sequence (DNA): TGTGCCAGCAGTTTTCGTGGACAGGGGAACACTGAAGCTTTCTTT.

This clonotype was picked up many times. The chain joins TRBV2 to TRBJ2-3, with TRBD2 identical over 9 bases. CDR3 length: 15 residues. V gave up 3 bases and J gave up 2 bases; unmatched junction bases: 3. Germline V lookup: CDR1 SNHLY, CDR2 FYNNEI. Written as DNA, the CDR3 is TGTGCCAGCAGTGAGGCTAGCGGGGTCACAGATACGCAGTATTTT. Its protein product is CASSEASGVTDTQYF.

This clonotype was detected only a few times. This may be a read error, as it is one base from a much larger clone. This sequence joins TRBV28 and TRBJ1-2; D unclear. Trimming took off 3 bases at V and 2 bases at J, with 10 bases between the two ends. Germline V gene sequence: CDR1 MDHEN, CDR2 SYDVKM. The CDR3 covers 14 residues. The CDR3 is CASSFRDGNYGYTF. The CDR3 DNA follows: TGTGCCAGCAGTTTTCGAGACGGGAACTATGGCTACACCTTC.

This clonotype has at least ten counts. The chain employs TRBV20-1 and TRBJ2-2; 8 bases match TRBD1. Germline CDR1 reads DFQATT; CDR2 reads SNEGSKA (reference sequence). CDR3 size: 17 residues. Trimming took 0 bases from V and 4 from J; bases not matched to a gene: 10. In DNA form, the CDR3 reads TGCAGTGCTAGAGACCCTCGCCCCACAGGGGGCACCGGGGAGCTGTTTTTT. Its translation: CSARDPRPTGGTGELFF.

This clonotype has just a few counts. The chain combines TRBV9 with TRBJ1-5; D remains unclear. From germline, CDR1 is SGDLS and CDR2 YYNGEE. V was clipped by 2 bases and J by 3 bases, with 12 bases between them. The CDR3 runs 15 residues. CDR3 sequence reads: CASSVRGEDNQPQHF. DNA of the CDR3: TGTGCCAGCAGCGTTCGGGGAGAGGACAATCAGCCCCAGCATTTT.

There are a few counts of this clonotype. V and J are TRBV20-1 and TRBJ1-2; 7 bases are a match to TRBD1. CDR1 is DFQATT and CDR2 is SNEGSKA in the germline V gene (reference sequence). CDR3 size: 12 residues. With 6 bases clipped from V and 8 bases from J, the junction kept 9 bases outside the gene matches. Here the CDR3 reads CSAPTDREGYTF. The CDR3 region has the DNA TGCAGTGCCCCGACCGACAGGGAAGGCTACACCTTC.

This clonotype was seen at least ten times. In DNA, the CDR3 is TGCAGTGCCTGGGGGGACACACACAATGAGCAGTTCTTC. Protein product: CSAWGDTHNEQFF. V usage is TRBV20-1 and J usage is TRBJ2-1; TRBD1 or TRBD2 may be the D gene (6 bases each). V was cut by 6 bases and J by 5 bases, with 14 bases left in between. The CDR3 contains 13 residues. Germline CDR1 reads DFQATT; CDR2 reads SNEGSKA (reference sequence).

Ten or more counts support this clonotype. The V call is TRBV19, the J call TRBJ1-1, with 8 bases matching TRBD1. The V gene end was trimmed by 10 bases and the J gene end by 3 bases; junction bases not matched to a gene: 10. Germline values: CDR1 LNHDA, CDR2 SQIVND (reference sequence). The CDR3 runs 14 residues. The CDR3 is CATQRDRWDTEAFF. The CDR3 region has the DNA TGTGCCACCCAGAGGGACAGGTGGGACACTGAAGCTTTCTTT.

This clonotype has only a few counts. This chain links TRBV14 with TRBJ1-2; tentative D call: TRBD1 (6 bases). The CDR3 runs 16 residues. Germline V gene lookup returns CDR1 SGHDN and CDR2 FVKESK. The V and J ends lost 2 bases and 0 bases respectively, with 13 bases between them. The CDR3 DNA is TGTGCCAGCAGCCAAAGGGGGGTCAGGACTAACTATGGCTACACCTTC. This encodes CASSQRGVRTNYGYTF.

V usage is TRBV3-1 and J usage is TRBJ1-1; 7 bases line up with TRBD1. V lost 3 bases, J lost 2 bases, and 12 bases stayed unmatched. Per germline, CDR1 LGHDT and CDR2 YNNKEL (reference sequence). The CDR3 runs 17 residues. CDR3 DNA sequence: TGTGCCAGCAGCCAGGAACCCGGGACAGAAGTAAACACTGAAGCTTTCTTT. Amino acid sequence: CASSQEPGTEVNTEAFF.

Ten or more counts support this clonotype. The rearrangement uses TRBV29-1 and TRBJ2-3, with 9 bases lining up with TRBD1. The germline CDR1 and CDR2 sequences are SQVTM and ANQGSEA. The CDR3 is 17 amino acids. V dropped 6 bases and J dropped 2; count of bases not matched to a gene: 15. CDR3 in DNA: TGCAGCGTAGACAGCCTACCGGGACAGGGAATCACAGATACGCAGTATTTT. Amino acid sequence: CSVDSLPGQGITDTQYF.

In its sample, this clonotype was seen many times. V is TRBV6-1 and J is TRBJ1-2, with a weak D call TRBD1 (5 bases). Germline assignment: CDR1 MNHNS and CDR2 SASEGT. V dropped 6 bases and J dropped 6 bases, with 14 bases sitting between them. This CDR3 is 13 amino acids long. The CDR3 sequence is CASSPQGGDGYTF. The CDR3 nucleotides read TGTGCCAGCAGCCCCCAGGGTGGGGATGGCTACACCTTC.

Many counts were recorded for this clonotype. The chain recombines TRBV12-3 or TRBV12-4 with TRBJ1-5; 7 bases match TRBD1. This CDR3 has 17 amino acids. With V trimmed by 1 base and J by 2 bases, 8 bases remained unmatched. The CDR3 spells CASSLVLTGDGNQPQHF. As DNA, the CDR3 is TGTGCCAGCAGTTTAGTCCTCACAGGGGATGGCAATCAGCCCCAGCATTTT.

This clonotype was seen many times. V usage is TRBV20-1 and J usage is TRBJ1-1, with 7 bases identical to TRBD1. The CDR3 loop spans 13 amino acids. V was clipped by 7 bases and J by 4 bases; unmatched bases: 9. The germline gives CDR1 DFQATT, CDR2 SNEGSKA (reference sequence). The CDR3 here is CSGPGTAPTEAFF. Here the CDR3 DNA reads TGCAGTGGACCCGGGACAGCCCCCACTGAAGCTTTCTTT.